The 10 T cell receptor beta chains in this list originate from one sample, sequenced in a study of blood T cell repertoires in COVID-19. Sequenced by immunoSEQ multiplex PCR; TCRdb stores in-frame clones only, minus some. The sample gives about 150,000 clones, about four fifths of which show up once; roughly 0.58% is in the top ten. Sequenced material: peripheral blood. The origin of the receptors is a man in his 60s with acute or convalescent COVID-19.

J is TRBJ2-7 and V is TRBV5-1, with unresolved D. Germline CDR1 is SGHRS and CDR2 is YFSETQ. This CDR3 is 14 amino acids long. Trimming left V 0 bases short and J 1 base short, with 8 bases between. This CDR3 is CASSLDGRSYEQYF. In DNA, the CDR3 is TGCGCCAGCAGCTTGGATGGCCGATCCTACGAGCAGTACTTC.

The chain joins TRBV19 to TRBJ1-1, with D perhaps TRBD1 (6 bases). The CDR3 contains 13 residues. Trimming left V 4 bases short and J 8 bases short, with 14 bases between. Per the germline V gene, CDR1 is LNHDA and CDR2 is SQIVND (reference sequence). The CDR3 reads CASSSWGHKEAFF. CDR3 bases: TGTGCCAGTAGTAGTTGGGGACACAAGGAAGCTTTCTTT.

The chain is built from TRBV2 and TRBJ2-1; no definite D call. With 3 bases removed from V and 13 bases from J, the gap between germline ends came to 13 bases. CDR3 size: 12 residues. The germline CDR1 and CDR2 sequences are SNHLY and FYNNEI. CDR3 in DNA: TGTGCCAGCAGTGAGGTGACTTATGGCCAGTTCTTC. As protein: CASSEVTYGQFF.

The gene calls are TRBV5-4 and TRBJ1-3; 9 positions match TRBD1. There are 16 residues in the CDR3. V dropped 3 bases and J dropped 1; count of bases not matched to a gene: 5. Germline assignment: CDR1 SGHNT and CDR2 YYREEE (reference sequence). Here the CDR3 DNA reads TGTGCCAGCAGCTCCCCGACAGGGGGGTCTGGAAACACCATATATTTT. It encodes CASSSPTGGSGNTIYF.

This clone was seen a handful of times. The J gene is TRBJ2-7, the V gene TRBV30; 8 bases map to TRBD2. V lost 3 bases to trimming and J lost 1 base; unmatched junction nucleotides: 5. The CDR3 contains 14 residues. Germline CDR1 and CDR2: GTSNPN and SVGIG (reference sequence). The CDR3 reads CAWRRSGSSYEQYF. CDR3 DNA: TGTGCCTGGAGAAGGAGCGGGAGTTCCTACGAGCAGTACTTC.

V usage is TRBV10-3 and J usage is TRBJ2-1; 9 bases are shared with TRBD2. CDR3 length equals 13 residues. Germline-derived CDR1 and CDR2 are ENHRY and SYGVKD. V gave up 6 bases and J gave up 9 bases; unmatched junction bases: 6. This CDR3 reads CAIRSRGGGEQFF. Written as DNA, the CDR3 is TGTGCCATCAGGTCGCGGGGGGGCGGTGAGCAGTTCTTC.

The V call is TRBV7-2, the J call TRBJ1-4; 8 bases are a match to TRBD1. Germline V gene sequence: CDR1 SGHTA, CDR2 FQGNSA. V gave up 1 base and J gave up 13 bases; unmatched junction bases: 5. The CDR3 has 13 amino acids. The CDR3 spells CASSLDGQGPLFF. CDR3 in DNA: TGTGCCAGCAGCTTAGACGGACAGGGCCCACTGTTTTTT. The full variable domain, with the rest looked up from reference TRBV7-2 and TRBJ1-4, is GAGVSQSPSNKVTEKGKDVELRCDPISGHTALYWYRQSLGQGLEFLIYFQGNSAPDKSGLPSDRFSAERTGGSVSTLTIQRTQQEDSAVYLCASSLDGQGPLFFGSGTQLSVL.

This rearrangement joins TRBV7-2 to TRBJ2-3; D is unclear. Per the germline V gene, CDR1 is SGHTA and CDR2 is FQGNSA. This CDR3 has 14 residues. Trimming stripped 4 bases from V and 4 bases from J, with 12 bases between. CDR3 nucleotide sequence: TGTGCCAGCAGCTCAAACTCCCCCGCAGATACGCAGTATTTT. Its translation is CASSSNSPADTQYF.

This chain links TRBV5-4 with TRBJ2-5, with D unresolved. This CDR3 spans 15 amino acids. Germline lookup yields CDR1 SGHNT and CDR2 YYREEE (reference sequence). Trimming took off 2 bases at V and 2 bases at J, with 13 bases between the two ends. The CDR3 here is CASSFTGGVQETQYF. The DNA of the CDR3 is TGTGCCAGCAGCTTTACTGGTGGTGTTCAAGAGACCCAGTACTTC.

The chain links TRBV7-2 to TRBJ2-1, with D hard to call. The CDR3 has 13 amino acids. The V end was cut by 0 bases, the J end by 4 bases, with 4 bases between. Germline CDR1 reads SGHTA; CDR2 reads FQGNSA. CDR3 DNA: TGTGCCAGCAGCTTAGCGGCTTACAATGAGCAGTTCTTC. Residues: CASSLAAYNEQFF.